The present entry profiles one TCR beta chain with its context. The sample comes from a study of shared T cell receptors in the human thymus. Assay: immunoSEQ multiplex PCR; the TCRdb copy retains only in-frame clones and omits some. The table has 700,000 or so clones, roughly 88% seen once. The ends lost 4 bases at V and 1 base at J; junction bases unmatched: 12. The CDR3 runs to 18 residues. Germline V gives CDR1 SGHRS, CDR2 YFSETQ. These sequences were also reported in another study, on human thymus T cells. That source adds: Having corrective surgery for congenital heart defects, healthy Finnish infants were the ones who donated. Thymus tissue was removed during corrective cardiac surgery. Biased V and J segment usage appeared in thymus and peripheral blood. Related research has reported that thymic repertoires overlap highly among unrelated individuals.

This TCR was sampled from a girl under three years old with a congenital heart defect. The specimen was thymocytes. The rearrangement uses TRBV5-1 and TRBJ2-2, with 8 bases matching TRBD1. CDR3 in DNA: TGCGCCAGCAGCCAAGACCAAGAGGACAGGGAGAACACCGGGGAGCTGTTTTTT. The encoded protein is CASSQDQEDRENTGELFF.